These 4 T cell receptor beta chains came from one sample sequenced in a study of Graves' ophthalmopathy and Graves' hyperthyroidism. Amplified material comprised TCR beta CDR3 regions derived from RNA transcripts. HTBI primers were employed in first-round RT-PCR, then a second-round multiplex PCR followed. TCRdb reanalysed the multiplex PCR reads using MiXCR and keeps one entry per CDR3 protein. Among over 650,000 distinct CDR3 sequences, under 50% were seen once, and the ten largest hold 3% to 3.5%. The sample taken for sequencing was peripheral blood. Receptors were obtained from an adult man with Graves' ophthalmopathy.

This clonotype was counted ten times or more. CDR3 protein: CASSLREGFEQYF. In DNA, the CDR3 is TGTGCCAGTAGCCTACGGGAAGGGTTCGAGCAGTACTTC. This rearrangement joins TRBV19 to TRBJ2-7, with D maybe TRBD2 (5 bases). The V gene lost 6 bases and the J gene lost 6 bases, with 15 bases spanning the gap. The germline CDR1 and CDR2 sequences are LNHDA and SQIVND (reference sequence). The CDR3 spans 13 residues.

In this sample, this clonotype turned up many times. CDR3 bases: TGCGCCAGCAGTGAGTCCGGGCCTTGGAATTCACCCCTCCACTTT. Encoded protein: CASSESGPWNSPLHF. The rearrangement uses TRBV10-2 and TRBJ1-6; D uncertain. V lost 0 bases to trimming and J lost 7 bases, with 10 bases between them. This CDR3 has 15 residues. CDR1 is WSHSY, CDR2 SAAADI, per germline.

This clonotype was counted at least ten times. CDR3 amino acids: CAIRGDNQPQHF. The CDR3 DNA reads TGTGCCATCAGAGGGGACAATCAGCCCCAGCATTTT. The chain uses TRBV10-3 and TRBJ1-5; TRBD1 is a possible D gene (5 bases). CDR1 and CDR2 from the germline V gene are ENHRY and SYGVKD. Trimming stripped 6 bases from V and 3 bases from J, with 6 bases between. This CDR3 contains 12 residues.

The table lists this clonotype with many counts. The CDR3 sequence is CASSIRTGNQPQHF. The CDR3 DNA sequence: TGTGCCAGTAGTATTAGGACTGGAAATCAGCCCCAGCATTTT. The gene calls are TRBV19 and TRBJ1-5; D remains unclear. The CDR3 is made up of 14 amino acids. Per germline, CDR1 LNHDA and CDR2 SQIVND (reference sequence). Trimming left V 3 bases short and J 4 bases short, with 10 bases between.